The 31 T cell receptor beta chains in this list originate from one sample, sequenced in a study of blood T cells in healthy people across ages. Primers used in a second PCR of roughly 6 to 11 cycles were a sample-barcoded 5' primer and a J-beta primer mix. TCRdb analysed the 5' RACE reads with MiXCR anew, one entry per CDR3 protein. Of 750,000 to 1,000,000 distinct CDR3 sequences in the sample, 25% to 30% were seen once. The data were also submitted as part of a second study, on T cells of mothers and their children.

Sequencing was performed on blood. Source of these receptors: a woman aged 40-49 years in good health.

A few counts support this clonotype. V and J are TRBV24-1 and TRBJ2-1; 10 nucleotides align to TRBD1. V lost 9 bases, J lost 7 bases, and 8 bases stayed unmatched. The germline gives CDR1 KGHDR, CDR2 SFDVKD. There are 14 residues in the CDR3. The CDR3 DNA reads TGTGCCACCCAAGGACAGGGGGGGTGGAATGAGCAGTTCTTC. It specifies CATQGQGGWNEQFF.

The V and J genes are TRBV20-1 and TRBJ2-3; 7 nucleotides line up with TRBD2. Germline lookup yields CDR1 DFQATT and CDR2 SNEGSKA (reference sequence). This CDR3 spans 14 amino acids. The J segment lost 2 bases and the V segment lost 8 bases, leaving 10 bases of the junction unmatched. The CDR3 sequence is CSFKGGGFTDTQYF. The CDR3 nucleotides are TGCAGTTTTAAAGGCGGGGGATTCACAGATACGCAGTATTTT.

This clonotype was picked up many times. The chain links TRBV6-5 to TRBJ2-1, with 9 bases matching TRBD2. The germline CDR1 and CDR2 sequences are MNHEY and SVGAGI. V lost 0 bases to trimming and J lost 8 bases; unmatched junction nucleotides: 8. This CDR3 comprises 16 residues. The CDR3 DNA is TGTGCCAGCAGTTACTCCGCGGGGGGGCCATCGTATGAGCAGTTCTTC. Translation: CASSYSAGGPSYEQFF.

CDR3 protein: CASSPEGGATEQFF. CDR3 nucleotides: TGTGCCAGCAGCCCCGAGGGCGGGGCGACTGAGCAGTTCTTC. V and J are TRBV2 and TRBJ2-1; D might be TRBD2 (6 bases). Trimming pared 6 bases from V and 9 bases from J, leaving 18 bases between. Germline V gives CDR1 SNHLY, CDR2 FYNNEI. The CDR3 totals 14 residues.

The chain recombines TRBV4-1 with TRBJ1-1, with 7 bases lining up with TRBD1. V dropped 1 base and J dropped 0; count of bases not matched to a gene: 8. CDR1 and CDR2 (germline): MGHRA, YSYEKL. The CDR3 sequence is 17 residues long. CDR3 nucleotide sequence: TGCGCCAGCAGCCAAGTGAGGGGGCGTTTCGTGAACACTGAAGCTTTCTTT. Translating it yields CASSQVRGRFVNTEAFF.

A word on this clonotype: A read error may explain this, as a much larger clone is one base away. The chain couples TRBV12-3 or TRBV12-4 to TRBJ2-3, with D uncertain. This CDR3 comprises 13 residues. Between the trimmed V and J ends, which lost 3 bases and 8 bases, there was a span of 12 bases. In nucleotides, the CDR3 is TGTGCCAGCAGTTTGAGCCGAGAATCTACGCAGTATTTT. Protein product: CASSLSRESTQYF.

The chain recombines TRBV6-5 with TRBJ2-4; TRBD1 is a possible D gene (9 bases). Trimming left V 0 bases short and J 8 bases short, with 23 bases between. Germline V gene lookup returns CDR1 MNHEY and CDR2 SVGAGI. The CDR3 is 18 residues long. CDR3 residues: CASSYSSGTGIGKDIQYF. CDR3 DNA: TGTGCCAGCAGTTACTCTAGCGGGACAGGGATTGGTAAAGACATTCAGTACTTC.

CDR3 loop: CSAFTGAPESQYF. CDR3 coding DNA: TGCAGTGCTTTTACAGGGGCCCCCGAGTCGCAGTACTTC. This chain connects TRBV20-1 to TRBJ2-4, with 7 bases that match TRBD1. V was pared by 5 bases and J by 13 bases, with 14 bases of the junction left unmatched. Germline values: CDR1 DFQATT, CDR2 SNEGSKA (reference sequence). CDR3 size: 13 residues.

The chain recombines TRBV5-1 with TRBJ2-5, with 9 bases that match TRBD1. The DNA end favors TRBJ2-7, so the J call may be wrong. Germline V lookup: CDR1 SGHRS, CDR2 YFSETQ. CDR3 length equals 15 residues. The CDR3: CASSLWTGAQDEQYF. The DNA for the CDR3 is TGCGCCAGCAGCCTTTGGACAGGGGCTCAGGACGAGCAGTACTTC.

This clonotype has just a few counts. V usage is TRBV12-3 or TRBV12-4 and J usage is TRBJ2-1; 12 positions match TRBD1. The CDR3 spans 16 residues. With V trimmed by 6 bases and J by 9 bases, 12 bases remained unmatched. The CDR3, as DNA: TGTGCCAGCAGCCTTTCCGGGACAGGGGGCCGAGGTGAGCAGTTCTTC. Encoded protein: CASSLSGTGGRGEQFF.

CDR3 sequence: CASSEFPFNSPLHF. CDR3 coding DNA: TGTGCCAGCAGTGAATTTCCCTTTAATTCACCCCTCCACTTT. The chain uses TRBV2 and TRBJ1-6; D is unclear. Germline CDR1 reads SNHLY; CDR2 reads FYNNEI. The CDR3 totals 14 residues. V was trimmed by 2 bases and J by 6 bases, leaving 8 bases between them. The whole variable domain, remainder taken from reference TRBV2 and TRBJ1-6, is EPEVTQTPSHQVTQMGQEVILRCVPISNHLYFYWYRQILGQKVEFLVSFYNNEISEKSEIFDDQFSVERPDGSNFTLKIRSTKLEDSAMYFCASSEFPFNSPLHFGNGTRLTVT.

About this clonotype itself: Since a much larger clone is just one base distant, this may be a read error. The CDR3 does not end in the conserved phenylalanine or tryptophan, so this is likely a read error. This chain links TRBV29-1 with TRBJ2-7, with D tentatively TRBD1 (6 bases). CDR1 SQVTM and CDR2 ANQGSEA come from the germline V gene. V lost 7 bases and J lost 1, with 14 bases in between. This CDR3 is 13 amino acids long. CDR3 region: CSAQGMSSYEQYL. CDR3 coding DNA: TGCAGCGCCCAGGGGATGTCTTCCTACGAGCAGTACTTA.

The CDR3 DNA reads TGTGCCAGCAGCGACCGACAGGCGGGGGATACGCAGTATTTT. It codes for CASSDRQAGDTQYF. This chain connects TRBV9 to TRBJ2-3; perhaps D is TRBD1 or TRBD2 (6 bases each). Germline-derived CDR1 and CDR2 are SGDLS and YYNGEE. V was clipped by 3 bases and J by 6 bases, with 14 bases between them. The CDR3 contains 14 residues.

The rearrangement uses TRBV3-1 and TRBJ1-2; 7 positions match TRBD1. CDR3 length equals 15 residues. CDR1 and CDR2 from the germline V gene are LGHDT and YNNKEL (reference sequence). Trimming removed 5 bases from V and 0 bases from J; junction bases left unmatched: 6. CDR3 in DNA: TGTGCCAGCAGCGAACCTGGACAGGCTAACTATGGCTACACCTTC. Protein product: CASSEPGQANYGYTF. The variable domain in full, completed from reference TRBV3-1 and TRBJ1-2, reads DTAVSQTPKYLVTQMGNDKSIKCEQNLGHDTMYWYKQDSKKFLKIMFSYNNKELIINETVPNRFSPKSPDKAHLNLHINSLELGDSAVYFCASSEPGQANYGYTFGSGTRLTVV.

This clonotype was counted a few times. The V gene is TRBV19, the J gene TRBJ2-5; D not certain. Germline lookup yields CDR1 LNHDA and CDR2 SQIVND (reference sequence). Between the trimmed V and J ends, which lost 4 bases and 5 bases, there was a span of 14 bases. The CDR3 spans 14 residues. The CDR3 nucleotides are TGTGCCAGTAGTAAGGGCTTACCGCGGGAGACCCAGTACTTC. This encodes CASSKGLPRETQYF.

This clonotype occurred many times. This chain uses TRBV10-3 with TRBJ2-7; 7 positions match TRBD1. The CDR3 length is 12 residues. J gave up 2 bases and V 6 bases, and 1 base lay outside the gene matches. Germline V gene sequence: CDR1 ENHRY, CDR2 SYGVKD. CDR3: CAISTGAYEQYF. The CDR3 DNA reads TGTGCCATCAGCACAGGGGCCTACGAGCAGTACTTC.

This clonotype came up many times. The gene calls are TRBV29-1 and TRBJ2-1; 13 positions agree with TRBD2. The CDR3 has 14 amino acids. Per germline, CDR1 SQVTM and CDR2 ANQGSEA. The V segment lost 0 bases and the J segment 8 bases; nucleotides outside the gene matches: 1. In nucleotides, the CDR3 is TGCAGCGTTGAAGAACTAGCGGGGGGGTATGAGCAGTTCTTC. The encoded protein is CSVEELAGGYEQFF.

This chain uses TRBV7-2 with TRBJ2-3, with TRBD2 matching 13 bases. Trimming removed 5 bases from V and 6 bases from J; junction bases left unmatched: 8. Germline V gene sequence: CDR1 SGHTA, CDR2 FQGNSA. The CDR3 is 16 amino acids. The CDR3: CASSLTSGGGRDTQYF. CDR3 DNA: TGTGCCAGCAGCCTAACTAGCGGGGGGGGTAGGGATACGCAGTATTTT.

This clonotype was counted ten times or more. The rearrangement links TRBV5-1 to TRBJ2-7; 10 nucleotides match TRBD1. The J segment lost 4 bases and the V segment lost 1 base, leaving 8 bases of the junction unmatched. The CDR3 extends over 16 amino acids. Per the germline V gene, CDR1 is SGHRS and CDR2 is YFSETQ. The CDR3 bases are TGCGCCAGCAGCTTGTCGTCCGGGACAGGGGTATACGAGCAGTACTTC. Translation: CASSLSSGTGVYEQYF. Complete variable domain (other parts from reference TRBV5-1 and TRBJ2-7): KAGVTQTPRYLIKTRGQQVTLSCSPISGHRSVSWYQQTPGQGLQFLFEYFSETQRNKGNFPGRFSGRQFSNSRSEMNVSTLELGDSALYLCASSLSSGTGVYEQYFGPGTRLTVT.

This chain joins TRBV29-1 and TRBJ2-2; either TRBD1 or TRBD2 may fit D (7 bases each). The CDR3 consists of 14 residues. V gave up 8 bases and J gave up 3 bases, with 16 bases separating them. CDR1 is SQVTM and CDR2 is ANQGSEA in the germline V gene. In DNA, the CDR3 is TGCAGCTCATCGCAGGGGGGGGACACCGGGGAGCTGTTTTTT. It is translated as CSSSQGGDTGELFF.

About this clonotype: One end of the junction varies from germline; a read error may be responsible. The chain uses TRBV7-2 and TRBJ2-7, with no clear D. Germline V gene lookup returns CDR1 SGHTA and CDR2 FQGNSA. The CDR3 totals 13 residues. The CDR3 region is CAGSSRVSYERYF. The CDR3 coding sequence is TGTGCCGGCAGTTCCCGCGTATCCTACGAGCGGTACTTC.

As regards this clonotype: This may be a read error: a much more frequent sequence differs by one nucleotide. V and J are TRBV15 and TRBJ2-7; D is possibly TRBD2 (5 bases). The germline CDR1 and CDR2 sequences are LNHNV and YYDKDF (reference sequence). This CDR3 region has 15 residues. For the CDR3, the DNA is TGTGCCACCAGCAGTTTTAGCGTCTCCCCCTATGAGCAGTACTTC. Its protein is CATSSFSVSPYEQYF. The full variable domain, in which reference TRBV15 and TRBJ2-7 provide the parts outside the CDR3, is DAMVIQNPRYQVTQFGKPVTLSCSQTLNHNVMYWYQQKSSQAPKLLFHYYDKDFNNEADTPDNFQSRRPNTSFCFLDIRSPGLGDTAMYLCATSSFSVSPYEQYFGPGTRLTVT.

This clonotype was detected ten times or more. CDR3 DNA sequence: TGCAGCGTTGAAGATCCGTGGGAACTTGGCCGCGGCTACACCTTC. Its translation is CSVEDPWELGRGYTF. This rearrangement joins TRBV29-1 to TRBJ1-2; D not resolved. The CDR3 extends over 15 amino acids. From germline, CDR1 is SQVTM and CDR2 ANQGSEA. Trimming shortened V by 0 bases and J by 8 bases, and 19 bases separated the two germline ends.

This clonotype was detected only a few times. CDR3 region: CASSLRGSGLYSDPNEQFF. As DNA, the CDR3 is TGTGCCAGCAGCTTACGGGGTAGCGGGCTCTACTCAGACCCCAATGAGCAGTTCTTC. The genes are TRBV7-9 and TRBJ2-1; 7 nucleotides line up with TRBD2. The germline CDR1 and CDR2 sequences are SEHNR and FQNEAQ (reference sequence). The CDR3 consists of 19 residues. V shed 2 bases and J 6 bases; nucleotides not matched to a gene: 19.

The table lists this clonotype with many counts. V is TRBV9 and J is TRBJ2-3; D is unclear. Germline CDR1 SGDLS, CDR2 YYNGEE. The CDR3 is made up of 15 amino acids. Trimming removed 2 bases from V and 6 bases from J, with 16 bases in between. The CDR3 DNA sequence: TGTGCCAGCAGCGTCGGTCGCCTTATGGGGGATACGCAGTATTTT. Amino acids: CASSVGRLMGDTQYF.

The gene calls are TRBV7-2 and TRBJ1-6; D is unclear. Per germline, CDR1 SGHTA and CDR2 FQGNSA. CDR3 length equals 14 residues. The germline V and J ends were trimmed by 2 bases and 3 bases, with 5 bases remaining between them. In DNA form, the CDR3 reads TGTGCCAGCAGCTTAAGGTTCTATAATTCACCCCTCCACTTT. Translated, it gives CASSLRFYNSPLHF.

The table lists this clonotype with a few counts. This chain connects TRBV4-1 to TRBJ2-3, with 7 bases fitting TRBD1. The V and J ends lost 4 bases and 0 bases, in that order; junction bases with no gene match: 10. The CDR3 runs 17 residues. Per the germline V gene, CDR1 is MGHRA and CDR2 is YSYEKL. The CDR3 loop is CASSPSQTGISTDTQYF. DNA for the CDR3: TGCGCCAGCAGCCCCTCCCAGACAGGGATCAGCACAGATACGCAGTATTTT.

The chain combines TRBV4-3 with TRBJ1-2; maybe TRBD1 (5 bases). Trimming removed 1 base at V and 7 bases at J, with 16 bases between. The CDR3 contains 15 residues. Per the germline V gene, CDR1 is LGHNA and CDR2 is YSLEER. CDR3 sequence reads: CASSQGYGASSGYTF. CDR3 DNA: TGCGCCAGCAGCCAAGGGTACGGGGCAAGTAGTGGCTACACCTTC.

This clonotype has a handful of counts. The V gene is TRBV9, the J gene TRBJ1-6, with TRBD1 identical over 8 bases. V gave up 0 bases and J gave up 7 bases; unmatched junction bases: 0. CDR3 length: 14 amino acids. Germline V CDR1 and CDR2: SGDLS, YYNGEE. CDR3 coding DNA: TGTGCCAGCAGCGTAGGGGACAGGAATTCACCCCTCCACTTT. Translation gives CASSVGDRNSPLHF.

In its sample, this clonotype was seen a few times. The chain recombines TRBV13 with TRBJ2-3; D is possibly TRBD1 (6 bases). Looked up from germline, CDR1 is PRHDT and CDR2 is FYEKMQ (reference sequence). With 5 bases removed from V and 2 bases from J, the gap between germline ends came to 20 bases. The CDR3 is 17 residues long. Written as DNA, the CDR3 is TGTGCCAGCAGCCACAACCCACAGGGATATAACACAGATACGCAGTATTTT. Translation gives CASSHNPQGYNTDTQYF.

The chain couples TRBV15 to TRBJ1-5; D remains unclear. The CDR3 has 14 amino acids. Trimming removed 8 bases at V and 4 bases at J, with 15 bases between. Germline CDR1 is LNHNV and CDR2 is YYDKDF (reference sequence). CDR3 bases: TGTGCCACCCGTATGGCAGAACGAAATCAGCCCCAGCATTTT. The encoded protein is CATRMAERNQPQHF. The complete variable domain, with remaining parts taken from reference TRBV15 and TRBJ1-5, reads DAMVIQNPRYQVTQFGKPVTLSCSQTLNHNVMYWYQQKSSQAPKLLFHYYDKDFNNEADTPDNFQSRRPNTSFCFLDIRSPGLGDTAMYLCATRMAERNQPQHFGDGTRLSIL.